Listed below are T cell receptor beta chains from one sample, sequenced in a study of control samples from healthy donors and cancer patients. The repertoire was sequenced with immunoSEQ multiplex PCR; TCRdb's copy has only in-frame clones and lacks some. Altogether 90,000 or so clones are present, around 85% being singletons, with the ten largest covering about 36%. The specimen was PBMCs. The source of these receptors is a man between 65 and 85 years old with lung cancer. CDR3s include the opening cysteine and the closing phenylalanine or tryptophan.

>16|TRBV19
CASSMLRGLATDTQYF
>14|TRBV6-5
CASSYSHTTGDYTF
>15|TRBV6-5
CASTTGGGISYEQYF
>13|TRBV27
CASSDASNQPQHF
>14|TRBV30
CAWLGGRKTGELFF
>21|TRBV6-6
CASSQRRLTPGTGGSNEKLFF
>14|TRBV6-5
CASSYSQGWETQYF
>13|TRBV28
CASSLGRNYEQYF
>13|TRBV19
CASRLQRAPGYTF
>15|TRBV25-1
CASSPPGQGGGELFF
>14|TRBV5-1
CASSLAGTNEKLFF
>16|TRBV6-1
CASSVWGPANTGELFF
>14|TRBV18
CASSSQGTNTEAFF
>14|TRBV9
CASGGTGTNTEAFF
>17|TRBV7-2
CASSLVLLGQGRYGYTF
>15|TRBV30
CAWKLAVAGTDTQYF
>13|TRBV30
CAWSVQGRTEAFF
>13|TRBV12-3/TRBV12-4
CASRLGQFSGYTF
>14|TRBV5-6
CASSLAGQTDTQYF
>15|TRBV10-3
CAISAPRGPGYGYTF
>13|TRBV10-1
CASSENRGYGYTF
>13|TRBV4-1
CASSQDRGQPQHF
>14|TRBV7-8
CASNPPGQGMRQYF
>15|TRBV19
CASSIRDRGTDTQYF
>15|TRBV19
CASSVGQGSGNTIYF
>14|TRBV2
CASSERDRYDTQYF
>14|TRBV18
CASSPVAGGREQFF
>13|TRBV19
CASSGVLNQPQHF
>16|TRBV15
CATSRDKASHNSPLHF
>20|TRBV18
CASSPPVRGPGYKPRYGYTF
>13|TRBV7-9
CASSSPAGWEQYF
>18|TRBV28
CASSFSSKQGRLNQPQHF
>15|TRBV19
CASSPGQGKGNTIYF
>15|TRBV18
CASSPGDSAYNEQFF
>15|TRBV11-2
CASSSPGQGAVEQYF
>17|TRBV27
CASSLLPTGGEYNEQFF
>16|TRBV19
CASSTRTGTGRDEQYF
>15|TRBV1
CTSSQDRGGTGELFF
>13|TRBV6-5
CATGTGIFDTQYF
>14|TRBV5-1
CASRSVQYNSPLHF
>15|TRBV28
CASSKTSGGDYEQYF
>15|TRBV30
CAWSFGGTGDYEQYF
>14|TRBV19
CASNEYSSYNEQFF
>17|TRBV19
CASSPLIINGDSYEQYF
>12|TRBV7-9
CASSTGLAGTFF